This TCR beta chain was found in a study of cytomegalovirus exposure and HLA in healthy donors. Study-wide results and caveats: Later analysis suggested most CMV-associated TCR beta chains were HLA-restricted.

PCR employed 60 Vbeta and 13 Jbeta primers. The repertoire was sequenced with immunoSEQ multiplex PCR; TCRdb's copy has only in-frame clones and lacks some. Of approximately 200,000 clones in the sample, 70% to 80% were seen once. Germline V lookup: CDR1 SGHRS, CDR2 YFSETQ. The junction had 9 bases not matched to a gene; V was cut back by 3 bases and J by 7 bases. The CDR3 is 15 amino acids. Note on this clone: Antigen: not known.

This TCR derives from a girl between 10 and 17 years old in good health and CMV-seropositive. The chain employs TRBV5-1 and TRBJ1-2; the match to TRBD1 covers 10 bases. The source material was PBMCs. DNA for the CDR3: TGCGCCAGCAGCTCTCTGGGTGGGACAGGGGCTGGCTACACCTTC. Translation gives CASSSLGGTGAGYTF. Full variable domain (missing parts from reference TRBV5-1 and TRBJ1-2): KAGVTQTPRYLIKTRGQQVTLSCSPISGHRSVSWYQQTPGQGLQFLFEYFSETQRNKGNFPGRFSGRQFSNSRSEMNVSTLELGDSALYLCASSSLGGTGAGYTFGSGTRLTVV.